This T cell receptor beta chain was recorded in a study of blood T cell repertoires in COVID-19. Looking at the study overall: The United States, Italy and Spain provided the acute and convalescent COVID-19 samples. T cells, B-cell-depleted T cells, or PBMCs supplied cDNA or gDNA.

Sequenced by immunoSEQ multiplex PCR; TCRdb stores in-frame clones only, minus some. The sample contains some 250,000 clones, approximately 83% of which appear only once. Cohort placement rested on clinical history that participants reported themselves. Trimming shortened V by 9 bases and J by 4 bases, and 15 bases separated the two germline ends. The CDR3 loop spans 13 amino acids. The germline CDR1 and CDR2 sequences are MDHEN and SYDVKM. Source material: PBMCs or T cells enriched from blood (not recorded which). V usage is TRBV28 and J usage is TRBJ1-1; D remains ambiguous. The source of this sequence is a woman in her forties or fifties who had recovered from COVID-19. The CDR3 sequence is CASNLGGITEAFF. As DNA, the CDR3 is TGTGCCAGTAACCTCGGAGGGATCACTGAAGCTTTCTTT.